The clone carrying this T cell receptor (beta chain) appeared a few times. Its antigen is not known. The data derive from a study of beta chain features in type 1 diabetes. Study context: Patients did not differ from healthy donors in age, gender or cell yield. Study observations and caveats: There were fewer insertions and more deletions at the VDJ junctions of type 1 diabetes patients. Naive, central memory and Treg TCRB repertoires seemed to resemble each other more closely in patients than they did in healthy donors.

The authors sorted CD4+ naive, central memory, regulatory and stem cell-like memory cells via CD45RO/CCR7/CD25/CD127/CD95/CD27. Trimming removed 6 bases at V and 1 base at J, with 12 bases between. The CDR3 length is 14 residues. Germline V CDR1 and CDR2: MDHEN, SYDVKM. Sequenced material consisted of expressed TCRB transcripts (all of the isolated RNA was reverse transcribed). Data came from immunoSEQ multiplex PCR; TCRdb stores just in-frame clones and leaves some out. The sample contains 300,000 to 450,000 clones, roughly 12% of which appear only once. The source of this sequence is a man aged 18 to 30 in good health. This chain joins TRBV28 and TRBJ2-5, with a tentative D call TRBD2 (6 bases). Material for sequencing was naive CD4+ T cells from blood. This CDR3 reads CASSLGGVQETQYF. The CDR3 DNA follows: TGTGCCAGCAGCCTGGGGGGAGTCCAAGAGACCCAGTACTTC.